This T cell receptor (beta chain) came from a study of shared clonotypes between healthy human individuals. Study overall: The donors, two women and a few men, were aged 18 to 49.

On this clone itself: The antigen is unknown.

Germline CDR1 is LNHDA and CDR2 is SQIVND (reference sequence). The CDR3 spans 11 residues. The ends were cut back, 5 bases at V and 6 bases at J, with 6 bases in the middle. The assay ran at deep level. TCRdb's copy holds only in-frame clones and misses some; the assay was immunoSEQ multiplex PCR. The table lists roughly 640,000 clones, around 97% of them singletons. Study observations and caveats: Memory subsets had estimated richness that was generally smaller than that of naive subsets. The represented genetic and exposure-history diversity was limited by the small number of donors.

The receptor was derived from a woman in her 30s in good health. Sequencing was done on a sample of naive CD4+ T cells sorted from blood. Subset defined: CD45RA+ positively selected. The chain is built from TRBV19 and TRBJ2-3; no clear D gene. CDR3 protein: CASSSRDTQYF. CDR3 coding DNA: TGTGCCAGTAGTTCCCGGGATACGCAGTATTTT.